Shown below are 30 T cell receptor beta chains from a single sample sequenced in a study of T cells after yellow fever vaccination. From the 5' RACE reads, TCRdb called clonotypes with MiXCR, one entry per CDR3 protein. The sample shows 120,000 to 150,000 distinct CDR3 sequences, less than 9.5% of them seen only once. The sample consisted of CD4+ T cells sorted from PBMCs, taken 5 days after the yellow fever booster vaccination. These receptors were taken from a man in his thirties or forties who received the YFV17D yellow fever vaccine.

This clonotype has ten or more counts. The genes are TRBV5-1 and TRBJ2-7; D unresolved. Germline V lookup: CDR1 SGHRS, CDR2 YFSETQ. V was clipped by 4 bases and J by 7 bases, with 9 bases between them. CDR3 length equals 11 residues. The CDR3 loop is CASSAEGEQYF. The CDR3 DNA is TGCGCCAGCAGCGCCGAAGGGGAGCAGTACTTC.

The CDR3 reads CASRLELASYETQYF. The CDR3 DNA follows: TGTGCCAGCAGACTTGAGCTAGCATCTTATGAGACCCAGTACTTC. The V call is TRBV12-3 or TRBV12-4, the J call TRBJ2-5; D is perhaps TRBD2 (5 bases). This CDR3 has 15 residues. V gave up 6 bases and J gave up 5 bases, with 19 bases separating them.

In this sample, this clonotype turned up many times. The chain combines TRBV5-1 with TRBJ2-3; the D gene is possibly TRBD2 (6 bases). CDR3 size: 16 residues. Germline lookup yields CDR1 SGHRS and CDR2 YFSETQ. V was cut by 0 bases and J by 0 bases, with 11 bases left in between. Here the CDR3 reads CASSLAPAGSTDTQYF. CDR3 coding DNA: TGCGCCAGCAGCTTGGCCCCGGCGGGGAGCACAGATACGCAGTATTTT.

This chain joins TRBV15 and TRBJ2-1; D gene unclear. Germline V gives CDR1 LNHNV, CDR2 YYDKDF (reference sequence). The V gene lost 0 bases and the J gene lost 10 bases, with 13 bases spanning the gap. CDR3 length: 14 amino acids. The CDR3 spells CATSRDRAGSEQFF. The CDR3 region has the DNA TGTGCCACCAGCAGAGATCGGGCCGGATCCGAGCAGTTCTTC.

Here the CDR3 reads CASSPPGERTGQFF. The CDR3 DNA reads as TGTGCCAGCAGCCCCCCCGGGGAGCGCACGGGGCAGTTCTTC. The chain recombines TRBV7-2 with TRBJ2-1; a possible D gene is TRBD2 (5 bases). Germline CDR1 SGHTA, CDR2 FQGNSA. This CDR3 contains 14 residues. Deletions cut 5 bases from V and 12 bases from J, with 20 bases between.

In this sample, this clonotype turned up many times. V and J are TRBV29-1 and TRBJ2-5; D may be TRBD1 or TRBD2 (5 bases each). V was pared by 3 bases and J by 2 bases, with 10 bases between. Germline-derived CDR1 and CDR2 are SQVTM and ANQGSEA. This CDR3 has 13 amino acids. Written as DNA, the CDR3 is TGCAGCGTTGATTGGGGGACGCAAGAGACCCAGTACTTC. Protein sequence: CSVDWGTQETQYF.

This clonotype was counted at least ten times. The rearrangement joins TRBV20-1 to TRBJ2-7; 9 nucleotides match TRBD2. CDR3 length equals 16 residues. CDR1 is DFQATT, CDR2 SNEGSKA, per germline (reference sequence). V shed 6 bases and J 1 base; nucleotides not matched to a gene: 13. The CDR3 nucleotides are TGCAGTGCCCATTCGCGTAGCGGGAGTCTGTCCTACGAGCAGTACTTC. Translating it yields CSAHSRSGSLSYEQYF.

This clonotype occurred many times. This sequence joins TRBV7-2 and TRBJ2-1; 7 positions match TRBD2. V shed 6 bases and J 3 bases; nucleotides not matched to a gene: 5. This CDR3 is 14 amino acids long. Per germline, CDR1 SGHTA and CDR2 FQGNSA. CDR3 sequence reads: CASSLLAVYNEQFF. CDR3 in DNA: TGTGCCAGCAGTCTTCTAGCGGTCTACAATGAGCAGTTCTTC. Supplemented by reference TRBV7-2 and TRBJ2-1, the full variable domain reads GAGVSQSPSNKVTEKGKDVELRCDPISGHTALYWYRQSLGQGLEFLIYFQGNSAPDKSGLPSDRFSAERTGGSVSTLTIQRTQQEDSAVYLCASSLLAVYNEQFFGPGTRLTVL.

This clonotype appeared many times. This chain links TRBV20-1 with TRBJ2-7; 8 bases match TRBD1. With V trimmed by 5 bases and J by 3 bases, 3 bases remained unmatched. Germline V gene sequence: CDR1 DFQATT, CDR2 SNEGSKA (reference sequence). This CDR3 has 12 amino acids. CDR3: CSAGDRLYEQYF. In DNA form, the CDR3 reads TGCAGTGCTGGGGACAGGCTCTACGAGCAGTACTTC.

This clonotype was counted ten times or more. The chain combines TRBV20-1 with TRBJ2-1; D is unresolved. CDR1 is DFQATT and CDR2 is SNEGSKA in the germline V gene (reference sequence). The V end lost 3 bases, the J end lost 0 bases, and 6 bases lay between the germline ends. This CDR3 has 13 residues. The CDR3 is CSARDPSYNEQFF. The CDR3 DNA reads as TGCAGTGCTAGGGATCCCTCCTACAATGAGCAGTTCTTC.

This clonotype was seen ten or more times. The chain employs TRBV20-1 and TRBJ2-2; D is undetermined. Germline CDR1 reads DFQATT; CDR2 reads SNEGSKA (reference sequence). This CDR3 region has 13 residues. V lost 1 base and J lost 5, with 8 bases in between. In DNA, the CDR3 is TGCAGTGCTAGAGCCGCGGAAACCGGGGAGCTGTTTTTT. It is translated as CSARAAETGELFF.

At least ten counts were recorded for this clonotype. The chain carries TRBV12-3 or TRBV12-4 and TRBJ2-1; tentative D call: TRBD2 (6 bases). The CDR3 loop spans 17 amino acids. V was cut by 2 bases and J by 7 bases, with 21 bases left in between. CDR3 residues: CASSLKVLGGPGNEQFF. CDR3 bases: TGTGCCAGCAGTTTAAAGGTTTTGGGGGGTCCAGGGAATGAGCAGTTCTTC.

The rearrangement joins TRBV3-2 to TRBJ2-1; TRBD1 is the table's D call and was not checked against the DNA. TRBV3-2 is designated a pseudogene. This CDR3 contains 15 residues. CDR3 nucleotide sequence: TGTGCCACCTCCAACAGCCAAGGGGCGAGATCCGAGCAGTTCTTC. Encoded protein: CATSNSQGARSEQFF.

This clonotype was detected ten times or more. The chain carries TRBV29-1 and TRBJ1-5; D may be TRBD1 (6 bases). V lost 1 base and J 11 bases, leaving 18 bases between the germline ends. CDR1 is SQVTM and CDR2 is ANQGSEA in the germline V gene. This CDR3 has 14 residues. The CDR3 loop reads CSVEVVGGAGSQHF. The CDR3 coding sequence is TGCAGCGTTGAAGTTGTGGGGGGCGCGGGATCCCAGCATTTT. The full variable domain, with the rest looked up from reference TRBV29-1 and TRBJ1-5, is SAVISQKPSRDICQRGTSLTIQCQVDSQVTMMFWYRQQPGQSLTLIATANQGSEATYESGFVIDKFPISRPNLTFSTLTVSNMSPEDSSIYLCSVEVVGGAGSQHFGDGTRLSIL.

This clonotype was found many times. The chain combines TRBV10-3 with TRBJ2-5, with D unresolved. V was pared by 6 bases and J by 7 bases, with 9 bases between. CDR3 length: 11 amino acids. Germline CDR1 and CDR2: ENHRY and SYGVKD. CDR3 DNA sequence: TGTGCCATCAGCTTTGACGGGACCCAGTACTTC. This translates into CAISFDGTQYF.

The DNA for the CDR3 is TGTGCCAGCAGACCCGCCGCTCGGAGGCCCCAAGAGACCCAGTACTTC. As protein: CASRPAARRPQETQYF. The V and J genes are TRBV28 and TRBJ2-5; possible D gene TRBD2, 5 bases. Trimming removed 6 bases from V and 1 base from J, with 18 bases in between. Germline V gene sequence: CDR1 MDHEN, CDR2 SYDVKM. The length of the CDR3 is 16 residues.

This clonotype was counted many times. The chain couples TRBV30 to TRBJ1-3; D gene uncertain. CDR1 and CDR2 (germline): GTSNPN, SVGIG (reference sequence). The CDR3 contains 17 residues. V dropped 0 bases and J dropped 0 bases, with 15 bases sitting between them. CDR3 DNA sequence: TGTGCCTGGAGTGTACAAAGACGGGCTCTCTCTGGAAACACCATATATTTT. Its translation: CAWSVQRRALSGNTIYF.

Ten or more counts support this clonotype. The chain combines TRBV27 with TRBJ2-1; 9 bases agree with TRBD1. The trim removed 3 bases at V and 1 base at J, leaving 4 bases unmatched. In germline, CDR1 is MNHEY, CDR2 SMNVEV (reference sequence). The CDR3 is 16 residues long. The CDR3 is CASSFLGQGSYNEQFF. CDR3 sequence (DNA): TGTGCCAGCAGTTTTTTGGGACAGGGATCCTACAATGAGCAGTTCTTC.

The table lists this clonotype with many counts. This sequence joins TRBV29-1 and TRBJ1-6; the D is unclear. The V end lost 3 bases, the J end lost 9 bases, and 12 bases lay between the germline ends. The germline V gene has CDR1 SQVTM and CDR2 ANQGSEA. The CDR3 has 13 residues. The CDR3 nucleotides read TGCAGCGTTGAGGATTCTTCGGGTTCACCCCTCCACTTT. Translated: CSVEDSSGSPLHF.

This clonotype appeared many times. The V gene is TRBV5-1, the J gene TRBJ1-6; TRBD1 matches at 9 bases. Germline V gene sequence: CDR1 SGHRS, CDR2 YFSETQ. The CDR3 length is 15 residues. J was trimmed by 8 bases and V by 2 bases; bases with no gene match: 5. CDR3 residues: CASSFGQGPYSPLHF. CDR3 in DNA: TGCGCCAGCAGCTTTGGACAGGGGCCGTATTCACCCCTCCACTTT.

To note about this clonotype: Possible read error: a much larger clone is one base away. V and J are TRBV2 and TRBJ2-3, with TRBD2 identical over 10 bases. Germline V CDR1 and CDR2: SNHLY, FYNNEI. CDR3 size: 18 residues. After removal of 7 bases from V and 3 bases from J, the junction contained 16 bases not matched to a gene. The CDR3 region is CASTLLAGVGVGTDTQYF. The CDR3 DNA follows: TGTGCCAGCACTTTGCTAGCGGGAGTCGGTGTGGGGACAGATACGCAGTATTTT.

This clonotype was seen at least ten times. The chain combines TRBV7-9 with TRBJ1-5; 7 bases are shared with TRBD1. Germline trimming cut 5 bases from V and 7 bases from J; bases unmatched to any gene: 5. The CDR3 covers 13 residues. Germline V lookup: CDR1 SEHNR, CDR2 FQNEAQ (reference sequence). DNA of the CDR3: TGTGCCAGCAGCGCTACAGGGGACCAGCCCCAGCATTTT. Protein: CASSATGDQPQHF.

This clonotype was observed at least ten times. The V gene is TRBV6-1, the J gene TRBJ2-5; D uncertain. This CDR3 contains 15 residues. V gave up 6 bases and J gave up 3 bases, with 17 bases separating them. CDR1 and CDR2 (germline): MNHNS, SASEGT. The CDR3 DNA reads TGTGCCAGCAGCTCCCTGGCGGCATCAAAAGAGACCCAGTACTTC. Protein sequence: CASSSLAASKETQYF.

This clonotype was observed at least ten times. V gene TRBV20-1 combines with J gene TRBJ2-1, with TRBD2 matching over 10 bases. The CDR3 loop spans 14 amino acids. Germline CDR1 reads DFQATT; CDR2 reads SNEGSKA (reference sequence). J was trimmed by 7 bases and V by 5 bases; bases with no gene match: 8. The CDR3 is CSAFAGTSVNEQFF. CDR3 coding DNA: TGCAGTGCTTTTGCCGGGACTAGCGTTAATGAGCAGTTCTTC.

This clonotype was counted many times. CDR3 in DNA: TGCGCCAGCAGCTTGGTGATCAGCGGACAAGAGACCCAGTACTTC. Its protein product is CASSLVISGQETQYF. The J gene is TRBJ2-5, the V gene TRBV5-1; weak D call: TRBD2 (5 bases). V was cut by 0 bases and J by 2 bases, with 11 bases left in between. Germline V CDR1 and CDR2: SGHRS, YFSETQ. The CDR3 has 15 residues.

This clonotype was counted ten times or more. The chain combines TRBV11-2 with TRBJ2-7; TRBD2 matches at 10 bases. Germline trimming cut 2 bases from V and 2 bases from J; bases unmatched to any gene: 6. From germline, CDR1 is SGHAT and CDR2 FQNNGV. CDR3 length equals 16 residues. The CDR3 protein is CASSLLLAGNTYEQYF. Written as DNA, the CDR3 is TGTGCCAGCAGCTTACTACTAGCGGGAAATACCTACGAGCAGTACTTC.

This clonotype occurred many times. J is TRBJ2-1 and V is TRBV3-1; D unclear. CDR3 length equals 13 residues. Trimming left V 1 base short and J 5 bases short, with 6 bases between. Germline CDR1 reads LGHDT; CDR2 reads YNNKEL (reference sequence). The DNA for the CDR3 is TGTGCCAGCAGCCAAGTCCCAAACAATGAGCAGTTCTTC. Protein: CASSQVPNNEQFF.

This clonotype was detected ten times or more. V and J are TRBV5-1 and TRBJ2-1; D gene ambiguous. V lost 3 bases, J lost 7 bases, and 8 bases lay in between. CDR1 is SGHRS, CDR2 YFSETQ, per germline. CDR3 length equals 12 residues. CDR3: CASSSTMNEQFF. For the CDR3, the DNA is TGCGCCAGCAGCTCAACTATGAATGAGCAGTTCTTC.

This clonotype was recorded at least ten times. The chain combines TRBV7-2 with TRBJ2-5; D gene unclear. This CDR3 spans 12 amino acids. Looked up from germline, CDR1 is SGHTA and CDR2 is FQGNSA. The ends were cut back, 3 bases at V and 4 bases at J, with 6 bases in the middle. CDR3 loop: CASSFALETQYF. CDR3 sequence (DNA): TGTGCCAGCAGCTTTGCTTTAGAGACCCAGTACTTC.

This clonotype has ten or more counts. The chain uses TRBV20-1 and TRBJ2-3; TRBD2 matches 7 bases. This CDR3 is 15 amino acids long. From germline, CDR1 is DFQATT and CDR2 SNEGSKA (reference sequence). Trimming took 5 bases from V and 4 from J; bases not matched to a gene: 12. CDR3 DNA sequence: TGCAGTGCTCCCCGGGGAGGGGCCCCCCCAGATACGCAGTATTTT. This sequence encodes CSAPRGGAPPDTQYF.